The 2 T cell receptor beta chains below come from one sample, sequenced in a study of blood T cell repertoires in COVID-19 (dated by TCRdb to the early 2020s). The method behind the library was the immunoSEQ multiplex PCR assay. This is the immuneACCESS table as TCRdb keeps it, with only in-frame sequences that have V and J called. A part of the clones is gone; compared with another copy, unresolved V genes explain less than half, and the rest is unexplained. A total of 300,000 or so clones appear in this sample, 90% of them only once. The top ten hold 3.5% to 4.5% of the sample. Sequenced material: peripheral blood. These receptors all come from a woman between 40 and 50 years old with acute or convalescent COVID-19.

This clone was detected a few times. The chain links TRBV30 to TRBJ1-6, with D possibly matching TRBD1 (5 bases). Trimming took off 1 base at V and 5 bases at J, with 12 bases between the two ends. This CDR3 is 15 amino acids long. Germline CDR1 and CDR2: GTSNPN and SVGIG (reference sequence). CDR3: CAWSAGVADNSPLHF. Written as DNA, the CDR3 is TGTGCCTGGAGTGCGGGGGTTGCCGATAATTCACCCCTCCACTTT.

CDR3 in amino acids: CSAREGTGNNQPQHF. The DNA for the CDR3 is TGCAGCGCGAGAGAAGGGACAGGGAACAATCAGCCCCAGCATTTT. The rearrangement uses TRBV29-1 and TRBJ1-5, with 9 bases identical to TRBD1. This CDR3 spans 15 amino acids. With V trimmed by 7 bases and J by 3 bases, 10 bases remained unmatched. Per the germline V gene, CDR1 is SQVTM and CDR2 is ANQGSEA.